This T cell receptor beta chain was profiled in a study of technical replicates of blood from a handful of donors. CDR3 length equals 14 residues. Germline CDR1 reads SGHRS; CDR2 reads YFSETQ. V was clipped by 0 bases and J by 6 bases, with 12 bases between them. The assay was immunoSEQ multiplex PCR, and TCRdb's table has in-frame clones only and misses some. The table records just under 100,000 clones, 95% of them present only once. The TCR originated in a human donor in good health. The specimen was T cells isolated from PBMCs. The rearrangement uses TRBV5-1 and TRBJ1-2, with TRBD1 as a possible D gene (5 bases). The CDR3 loop is CASSLARVEDGYTF. The DNA for the CDR3 is TGCGCCAGCAGCTTGGCCAGGGTAGAGGATGGCTACACCTTC.